The sequence of this TCR beta chain was determined in a study of blood T cell repertoires in COVID-19. Looked up from germline, CDR1 is SGHVS and CDR2 is FQNEAQ. The CDR3 runs 15 residues. After removal of 3 bases from V and 1 base from J, the junction contained 1 base not matched to a gene. Profiling relied on immunoSEQ multiplex PCR, and the TCRdb table lists in-frame clones only, not all of them. The sample has over 200,000 clones, about 90% seen once. The TCR sequence derives from a woman aged 25 to 39 who had been exposed to COVID-19. Source material: PBMCs or T cells enriched from blood (not recorded which). The chain has TRBV7-8 and TRBJ2-2; 8 positions match TRBD2. This CDR3 is CASSFLAGNTGELFF. CDR3 DNA: TGTGCCAGCAGCTTCCTAGCGGGGAACACCGGGGAGCTGTTTTTT.